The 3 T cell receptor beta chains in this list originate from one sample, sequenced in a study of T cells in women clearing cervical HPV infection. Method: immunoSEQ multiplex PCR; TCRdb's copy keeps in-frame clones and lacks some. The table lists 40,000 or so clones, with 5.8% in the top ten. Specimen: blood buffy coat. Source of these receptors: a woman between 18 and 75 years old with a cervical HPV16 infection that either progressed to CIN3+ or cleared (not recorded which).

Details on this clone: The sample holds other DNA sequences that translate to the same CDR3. This CDR3 is CASSLVGQGTTIYF. CDR3 DNA (partial): TGTGCCAGCAGCTTAGTGGGACAGGGTACCACG. V usage is TRBV7-8 and J usage is TRBJ1-3; 9 positions match TRBD1. The CDR3 end is not reached by the read, which stops 3 residues before it; the germline J gene fills it in. Germline lookup yields CDR1 SGHVS and CDR2 FQNEAQ. The CDR3 extends over 14 amino acids.

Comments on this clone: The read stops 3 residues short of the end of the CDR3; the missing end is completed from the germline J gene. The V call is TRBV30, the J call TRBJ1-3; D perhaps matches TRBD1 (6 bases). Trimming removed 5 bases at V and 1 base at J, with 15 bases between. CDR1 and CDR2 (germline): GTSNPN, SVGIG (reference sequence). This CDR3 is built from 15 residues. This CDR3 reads CAWGRDKISGNTIYF. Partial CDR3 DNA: TGTGCCTGGGGCCGGGACAAAATTTCTGGAAACACC.

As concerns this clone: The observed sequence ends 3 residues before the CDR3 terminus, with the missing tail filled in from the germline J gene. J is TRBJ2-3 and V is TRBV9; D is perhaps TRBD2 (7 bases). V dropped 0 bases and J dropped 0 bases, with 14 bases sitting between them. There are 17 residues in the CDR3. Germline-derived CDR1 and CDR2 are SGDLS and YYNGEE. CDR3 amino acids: CASSVDPAGASTDTQYF. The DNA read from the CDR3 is TGTGCCAGCAGCGTAGACCCCGCGGGGGCTAGCACAGATACG. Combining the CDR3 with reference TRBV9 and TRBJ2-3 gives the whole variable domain DSGVTQTPKHLITATGQRVTLRCSPRSGDLSVYWYQQSLDQGLQFLIQYYNGEERAKGNILERFSAQQFPDLHSELNLSSLELGDSALYFCASSVDPAGASTDTQYFGPGTRLTVL.